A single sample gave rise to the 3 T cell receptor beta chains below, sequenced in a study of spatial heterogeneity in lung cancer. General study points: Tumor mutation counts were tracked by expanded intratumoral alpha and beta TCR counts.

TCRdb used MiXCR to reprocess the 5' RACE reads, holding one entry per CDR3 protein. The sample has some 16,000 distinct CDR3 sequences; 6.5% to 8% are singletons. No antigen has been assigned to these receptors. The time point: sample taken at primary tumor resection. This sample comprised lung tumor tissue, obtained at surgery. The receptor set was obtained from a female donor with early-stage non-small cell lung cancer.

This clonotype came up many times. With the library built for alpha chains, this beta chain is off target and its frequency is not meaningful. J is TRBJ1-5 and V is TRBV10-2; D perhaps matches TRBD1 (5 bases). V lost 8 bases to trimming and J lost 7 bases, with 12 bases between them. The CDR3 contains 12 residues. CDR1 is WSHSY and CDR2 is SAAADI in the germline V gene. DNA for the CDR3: TGCGCCAGCGGGGGAGGGATCCAGCCCCAGCATTTT. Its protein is CASGGGIQPQHF.

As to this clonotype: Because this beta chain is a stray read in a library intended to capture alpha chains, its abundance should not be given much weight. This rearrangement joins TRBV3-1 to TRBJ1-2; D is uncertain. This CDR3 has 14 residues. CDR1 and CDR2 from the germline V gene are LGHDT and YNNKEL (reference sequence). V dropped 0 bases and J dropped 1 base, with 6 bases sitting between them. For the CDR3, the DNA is TGTGCCAGCAGCCAAGAATTGATTAACTATGGCTACACCTTC. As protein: CASSQELINYGYTF.

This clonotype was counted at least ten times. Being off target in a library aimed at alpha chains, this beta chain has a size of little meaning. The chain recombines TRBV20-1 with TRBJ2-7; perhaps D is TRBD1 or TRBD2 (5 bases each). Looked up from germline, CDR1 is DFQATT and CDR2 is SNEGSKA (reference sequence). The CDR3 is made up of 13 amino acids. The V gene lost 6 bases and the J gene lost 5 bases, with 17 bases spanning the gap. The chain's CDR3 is CSASQGSGHEQYF. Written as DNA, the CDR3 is TGCAGTGCAAGTCAGGGCAGCGGCCACGAGCAGTACTTC.